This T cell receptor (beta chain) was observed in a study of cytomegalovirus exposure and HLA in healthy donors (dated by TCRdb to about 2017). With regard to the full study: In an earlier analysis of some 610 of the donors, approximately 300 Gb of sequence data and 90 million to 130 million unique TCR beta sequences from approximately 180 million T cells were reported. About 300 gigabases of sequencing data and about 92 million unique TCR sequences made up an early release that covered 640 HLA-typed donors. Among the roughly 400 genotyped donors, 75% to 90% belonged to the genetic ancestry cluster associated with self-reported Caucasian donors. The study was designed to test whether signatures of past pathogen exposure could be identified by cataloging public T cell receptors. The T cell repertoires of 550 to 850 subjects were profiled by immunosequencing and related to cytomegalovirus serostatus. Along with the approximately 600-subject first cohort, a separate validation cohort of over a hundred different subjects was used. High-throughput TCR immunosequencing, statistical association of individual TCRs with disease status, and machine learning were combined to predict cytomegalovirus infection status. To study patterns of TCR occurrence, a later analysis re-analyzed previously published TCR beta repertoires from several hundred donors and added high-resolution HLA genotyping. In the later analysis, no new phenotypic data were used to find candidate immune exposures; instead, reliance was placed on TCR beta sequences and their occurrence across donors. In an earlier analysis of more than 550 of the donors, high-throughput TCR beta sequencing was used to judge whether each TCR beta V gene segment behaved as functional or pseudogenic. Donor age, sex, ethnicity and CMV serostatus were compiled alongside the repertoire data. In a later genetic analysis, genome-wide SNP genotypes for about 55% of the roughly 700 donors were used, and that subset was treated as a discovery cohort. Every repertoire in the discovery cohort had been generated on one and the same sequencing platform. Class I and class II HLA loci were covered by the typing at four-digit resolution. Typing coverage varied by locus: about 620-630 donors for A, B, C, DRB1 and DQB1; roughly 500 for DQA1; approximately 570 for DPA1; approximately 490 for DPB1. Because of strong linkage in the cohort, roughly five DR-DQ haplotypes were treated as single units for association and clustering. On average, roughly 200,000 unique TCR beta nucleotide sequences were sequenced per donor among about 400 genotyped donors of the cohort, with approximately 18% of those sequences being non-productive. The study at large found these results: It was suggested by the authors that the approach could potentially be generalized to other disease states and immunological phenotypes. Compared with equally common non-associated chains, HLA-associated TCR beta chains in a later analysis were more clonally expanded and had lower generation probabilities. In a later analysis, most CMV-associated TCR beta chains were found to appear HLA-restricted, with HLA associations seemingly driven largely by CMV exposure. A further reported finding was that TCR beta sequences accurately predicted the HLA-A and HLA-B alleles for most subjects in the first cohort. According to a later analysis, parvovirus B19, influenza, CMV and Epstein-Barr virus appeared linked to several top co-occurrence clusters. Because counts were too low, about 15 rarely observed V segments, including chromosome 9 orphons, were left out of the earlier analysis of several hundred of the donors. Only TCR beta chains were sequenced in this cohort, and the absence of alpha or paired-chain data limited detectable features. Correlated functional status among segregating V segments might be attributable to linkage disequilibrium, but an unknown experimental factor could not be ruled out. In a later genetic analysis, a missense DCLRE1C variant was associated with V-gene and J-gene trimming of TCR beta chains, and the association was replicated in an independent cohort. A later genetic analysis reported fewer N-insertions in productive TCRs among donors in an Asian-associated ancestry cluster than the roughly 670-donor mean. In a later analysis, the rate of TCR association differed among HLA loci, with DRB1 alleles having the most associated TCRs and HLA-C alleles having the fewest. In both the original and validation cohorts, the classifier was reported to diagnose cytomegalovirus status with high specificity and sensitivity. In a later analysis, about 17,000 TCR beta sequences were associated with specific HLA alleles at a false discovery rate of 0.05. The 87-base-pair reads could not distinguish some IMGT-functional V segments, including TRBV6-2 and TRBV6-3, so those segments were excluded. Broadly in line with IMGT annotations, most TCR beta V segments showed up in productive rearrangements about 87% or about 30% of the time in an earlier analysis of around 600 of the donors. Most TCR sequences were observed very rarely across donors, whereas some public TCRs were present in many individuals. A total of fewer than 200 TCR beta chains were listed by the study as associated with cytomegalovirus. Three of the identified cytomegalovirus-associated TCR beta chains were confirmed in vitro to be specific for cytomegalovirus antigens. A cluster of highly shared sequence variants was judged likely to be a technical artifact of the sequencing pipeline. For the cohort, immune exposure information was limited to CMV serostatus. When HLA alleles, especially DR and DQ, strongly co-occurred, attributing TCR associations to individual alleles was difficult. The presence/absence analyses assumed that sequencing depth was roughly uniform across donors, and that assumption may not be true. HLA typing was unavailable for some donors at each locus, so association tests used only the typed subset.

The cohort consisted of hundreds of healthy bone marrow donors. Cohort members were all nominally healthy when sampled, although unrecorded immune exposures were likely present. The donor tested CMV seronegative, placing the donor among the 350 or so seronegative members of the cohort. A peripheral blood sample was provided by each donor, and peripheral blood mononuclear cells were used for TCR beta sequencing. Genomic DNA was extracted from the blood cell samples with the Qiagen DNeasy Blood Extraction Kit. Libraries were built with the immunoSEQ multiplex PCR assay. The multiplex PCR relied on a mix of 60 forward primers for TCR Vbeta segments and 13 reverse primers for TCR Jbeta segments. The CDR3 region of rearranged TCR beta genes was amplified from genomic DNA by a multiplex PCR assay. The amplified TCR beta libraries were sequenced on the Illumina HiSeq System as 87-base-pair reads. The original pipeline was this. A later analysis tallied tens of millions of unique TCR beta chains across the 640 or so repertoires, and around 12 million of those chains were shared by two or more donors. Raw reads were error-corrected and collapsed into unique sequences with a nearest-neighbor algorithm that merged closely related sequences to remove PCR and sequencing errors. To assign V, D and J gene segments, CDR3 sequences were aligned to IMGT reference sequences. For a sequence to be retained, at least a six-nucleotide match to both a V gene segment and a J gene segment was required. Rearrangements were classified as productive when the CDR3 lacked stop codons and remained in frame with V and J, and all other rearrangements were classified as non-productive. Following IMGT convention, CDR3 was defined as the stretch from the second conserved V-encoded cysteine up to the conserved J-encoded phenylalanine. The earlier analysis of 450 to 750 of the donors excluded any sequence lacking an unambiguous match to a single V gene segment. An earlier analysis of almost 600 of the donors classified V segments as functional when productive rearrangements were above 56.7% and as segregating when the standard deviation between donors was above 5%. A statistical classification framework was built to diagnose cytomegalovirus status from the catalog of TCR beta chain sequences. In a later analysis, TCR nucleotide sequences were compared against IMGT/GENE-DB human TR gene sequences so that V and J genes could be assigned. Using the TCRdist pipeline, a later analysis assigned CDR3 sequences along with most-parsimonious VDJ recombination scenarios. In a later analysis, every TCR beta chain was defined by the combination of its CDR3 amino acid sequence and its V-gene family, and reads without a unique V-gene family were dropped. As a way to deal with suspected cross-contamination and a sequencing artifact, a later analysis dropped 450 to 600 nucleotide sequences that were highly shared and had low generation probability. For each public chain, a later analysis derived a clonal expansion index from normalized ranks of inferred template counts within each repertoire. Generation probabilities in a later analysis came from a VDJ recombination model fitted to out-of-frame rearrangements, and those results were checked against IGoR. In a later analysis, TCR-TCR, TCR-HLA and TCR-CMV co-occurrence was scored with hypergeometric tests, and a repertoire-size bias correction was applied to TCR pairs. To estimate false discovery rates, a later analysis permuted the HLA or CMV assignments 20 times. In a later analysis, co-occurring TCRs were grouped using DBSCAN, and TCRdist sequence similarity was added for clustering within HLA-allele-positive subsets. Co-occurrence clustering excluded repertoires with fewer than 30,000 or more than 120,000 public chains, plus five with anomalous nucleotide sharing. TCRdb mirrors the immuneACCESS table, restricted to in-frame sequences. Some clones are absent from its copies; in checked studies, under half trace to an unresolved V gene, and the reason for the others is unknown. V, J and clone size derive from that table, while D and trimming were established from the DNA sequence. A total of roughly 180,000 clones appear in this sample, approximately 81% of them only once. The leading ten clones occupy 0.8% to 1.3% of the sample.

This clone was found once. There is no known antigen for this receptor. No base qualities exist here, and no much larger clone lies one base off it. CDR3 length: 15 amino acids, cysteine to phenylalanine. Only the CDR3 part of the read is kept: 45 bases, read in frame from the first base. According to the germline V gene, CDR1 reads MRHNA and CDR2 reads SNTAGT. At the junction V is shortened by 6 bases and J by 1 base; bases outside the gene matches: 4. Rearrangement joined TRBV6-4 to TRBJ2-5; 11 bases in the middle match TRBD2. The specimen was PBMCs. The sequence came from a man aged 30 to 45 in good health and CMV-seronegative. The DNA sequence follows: TGTGCCAGCAGCCCTAGCGGGGGGCGCCAAGAGACCCAGTACTTC. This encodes CASSPSGGRQETQYF.